The 2 T cell receptor beta chains presented below share a single source sample, sequenced in a study of T cells in Graves' hyperthyroidism and ophthalmopathy. RNA transcripts served as the template for amplifying TCR beta CDR3 regions. The HTBI primer set drove a first-round RT-PCR of the TCR CDR3. TCRdb analysed the multiplex PCR reads with MiXCR anew, one entry per CDR3 protein. The table includes about 600,000 distinct CDR3 sequences, approximately 14% detected once. Material: blood. All receptors derive from a woman in her fifties or sixties with Graves' ophthalmopathy.

This clonotype came up many times. This chain uses TRBV12-3 or TRBV12-4 with TRBJ2-7; TRBD2 matches 9 bases. This CDR3 has 14 amino acids. V was pared by 3 bases and J by 6 bases, with 6 bases of the junction left unmatched. The CDR3 region has the DNA TGTGCCAGCAGTTTCGCGGGACTAGCTCTCGAGCAGTACTTC. Translation: CASSFAGLALEQYF.

This clonotype was detected many times. V is TRBV24-1 and J is TRBJ2-3; 9 bases fit TRBD2. Germline V lookup: CDR1 KGHDR, CDR2 SFDVKD. The CDR3 length is 20 residues. Germline trimming cut 6 bases from V and 1 base from J; bases unmatched to any gene: 19. The CDR3 loop reads CATSFRKIAGEVICTDTQYF. For the CDR3, the DNA is TGTGCCACCAGTTTTAGGAAGATAGCGGGAGAAGTCATCTGCACAGATACGCAGTATTTT.